Sequencing of this TCR beta chain was carried out in a study of radiation and T cells in renal cell carcinoma. Study observations and caveats: In blood, top tumor clones expanded by 2 weeks, shrinking by 4. Pretreatment tumor biopsies were lacking, so baseline clonotypes are unknown.

On this clone itself: The antigen is unknown.

CDR1 is LNHDA and CDR2 is SQIVND in the germline V gene (reference sequence). V gave up 3 bases and J gave up 2 bases, with 9 bases separating them. CDR3 length: 14 residues. The protocol was immunoSEQ multiplex PCR, while the TCRdb copy is restricted to in-frame clones and leaves out a portion. The data show about 91,000 clones, 82% seen once. As for time point: baseline pretreatment blood. Noted treatment: 15 Gy SBRT to primary tumor, nephrectomy 4 weeks later. The patient's renal cell carcinoma had clear cell pathology. The sequence was collected from a man in his 60s with renal cell carcinoma. The chain has TRBV19 and TRBJ2-3, with D maybe TRBD2 (6 bases). This sample comprised blood, obtained from a patient whose treatment included radiotherapy and nephrectomy. The CDR3 DNA is TGTGCCAGTAGTATCGCGGGGCCCACAGATACGCAGTATTTT. This encodes CASSIAGPTDTQYF.